This T cell receptor (beta chain) is from a study of OX40 agonist ivuxolimab in advanced cancers. General study findings and limits: At 0.1 to 3.0 mg/kg, clonal expansion of CD4+ and CD8+ blood T cells had occurred by week 6. The study found that CD8+ T cells averaged more expanded clones than CD4+. Patients who responded partially at 0.1-3.0 mg/kg showed clonal expansion ranking among the lowest.

Concerning this clone: The antigen is not known.

This CDR3 region has 17 residues. Germline V gene lookup returns CDR1 PRHDT and CDR2 FYEKMQ (reference sequence). V was pared by 0 bases and J by 1 base, with 15 bases between. Assay: immunoSEQ multiplex PCR; the TCRdb copy retains only in-frame clones and omits some. This table has around 94,000 clones, around 82% appearing once. The sample in question was CD4+ or CD8+ T cells sorted from blood, obtained in a trial of the OX40 agonist ivuxolimab. The J gene is TRBJ1-2, the V gene TRBV13; D possibly corresponds to TRBD1 (6 bases). The clonotype originates from an adult with an advanced solid tumor such as melanoma, head and neck, liver or kidney cancer. The CDR3 reads CASSLGLRTALNYGYTF. CDR3 DNA: TGTGCCAGCAGCTTAGGCCTCCGGACAGCACTTAACTATGGCTACACCTTC. The whole variable domain, remainder taken from reference TRBV13 and TRBJ1-2, is AAGVIQSPRHLIKEKRETATLKCYPIPRHDTVYWYQQGPGQDPQFLISFYEKMQSDKGSIPDRFSAQQFSDYHSELNMSSLELGDSALYFCASSLGLRTALNYGYTFGSGTRLTVV.